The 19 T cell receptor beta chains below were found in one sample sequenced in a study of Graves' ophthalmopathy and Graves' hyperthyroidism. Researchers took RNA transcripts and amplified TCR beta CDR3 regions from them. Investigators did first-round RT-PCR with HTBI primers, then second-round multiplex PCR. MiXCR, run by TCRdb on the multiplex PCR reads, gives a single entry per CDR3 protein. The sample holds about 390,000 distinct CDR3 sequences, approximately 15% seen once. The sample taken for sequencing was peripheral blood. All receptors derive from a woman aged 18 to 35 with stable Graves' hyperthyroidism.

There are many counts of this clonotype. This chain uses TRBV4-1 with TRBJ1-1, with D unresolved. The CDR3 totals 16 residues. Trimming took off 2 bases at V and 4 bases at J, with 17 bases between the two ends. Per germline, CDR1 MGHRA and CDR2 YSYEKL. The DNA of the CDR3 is TGCGCCAGCAGCCAACGGTCACCGGCAGGCGCCACTGAAGCTTTCTTT. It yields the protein CASSQRSPAGATEAFF.

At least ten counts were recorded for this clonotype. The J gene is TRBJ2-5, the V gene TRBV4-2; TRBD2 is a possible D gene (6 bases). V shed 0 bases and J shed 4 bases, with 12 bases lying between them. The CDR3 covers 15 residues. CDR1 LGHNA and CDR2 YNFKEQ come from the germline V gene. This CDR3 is CASSQDPSGPETQYF. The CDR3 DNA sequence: TGTGCCAGCAGCCAAGATCCGAGCGGGCCAGAGACCCAGTACTTC.

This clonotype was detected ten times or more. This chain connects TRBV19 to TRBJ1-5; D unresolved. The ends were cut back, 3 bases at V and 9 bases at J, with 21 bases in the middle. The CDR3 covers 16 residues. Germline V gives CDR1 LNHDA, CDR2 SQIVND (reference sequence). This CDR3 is CASSMLRQDQLWPQHF. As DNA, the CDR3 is TGTGCCAGTAGTATGTTGAGACAAGATCAACTATGGCCCCAGCATTTT.

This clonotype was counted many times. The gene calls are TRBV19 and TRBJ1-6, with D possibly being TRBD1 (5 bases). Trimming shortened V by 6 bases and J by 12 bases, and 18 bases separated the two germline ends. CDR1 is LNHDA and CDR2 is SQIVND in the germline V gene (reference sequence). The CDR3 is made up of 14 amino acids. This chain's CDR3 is CASRPTTDGGPLHF. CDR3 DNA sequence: TGTGCCAGTAGACCGACGACGGACGGGGGACCCCTCCACTTT.

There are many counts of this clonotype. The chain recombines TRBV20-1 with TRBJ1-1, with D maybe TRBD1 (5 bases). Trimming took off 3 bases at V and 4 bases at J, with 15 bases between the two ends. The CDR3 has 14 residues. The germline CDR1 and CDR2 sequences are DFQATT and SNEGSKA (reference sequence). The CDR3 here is CSASGGEGITEAFF. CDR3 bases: TGCAGTGCTAGCGGGGGGGAGGGGATCACTGAAGCTTTCTTT.

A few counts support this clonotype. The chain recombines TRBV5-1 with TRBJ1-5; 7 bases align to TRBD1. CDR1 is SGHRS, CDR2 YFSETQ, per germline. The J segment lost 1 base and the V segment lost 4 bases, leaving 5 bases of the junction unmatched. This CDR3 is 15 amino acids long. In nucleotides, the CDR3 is TGCGCCAGCAGCGAAGGGACAGCAAGCAATCAGCCCCAGCATTTT. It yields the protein CASSEGTASNQPQHF.

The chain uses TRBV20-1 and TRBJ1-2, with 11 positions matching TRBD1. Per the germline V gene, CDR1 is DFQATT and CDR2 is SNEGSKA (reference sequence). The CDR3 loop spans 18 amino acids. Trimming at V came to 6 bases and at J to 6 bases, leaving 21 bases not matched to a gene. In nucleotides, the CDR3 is TGCAGTGCCAGAATTGCCGGGACAGGGGGGGGATTTTACCATGGCTACACCTTC. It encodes CSARIAGTGGGFYHGYTF.

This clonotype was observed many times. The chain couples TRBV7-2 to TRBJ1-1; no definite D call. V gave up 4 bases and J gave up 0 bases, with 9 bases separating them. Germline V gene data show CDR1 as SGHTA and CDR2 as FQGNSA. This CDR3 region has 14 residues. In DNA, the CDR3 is TGTGCCAGCAGCTCCCGACAATTGAACACTGAAGCTTTCTTT. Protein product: CASSSRQLNTEAFF.

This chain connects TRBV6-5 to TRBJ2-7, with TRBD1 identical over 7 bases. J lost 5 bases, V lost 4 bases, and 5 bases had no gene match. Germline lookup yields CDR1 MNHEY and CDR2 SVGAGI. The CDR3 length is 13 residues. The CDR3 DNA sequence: TGTGCCAGCAGTTTCTACAGGGGCAACGAGCAGTACTTC. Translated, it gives CASSFYRGNEQYF.

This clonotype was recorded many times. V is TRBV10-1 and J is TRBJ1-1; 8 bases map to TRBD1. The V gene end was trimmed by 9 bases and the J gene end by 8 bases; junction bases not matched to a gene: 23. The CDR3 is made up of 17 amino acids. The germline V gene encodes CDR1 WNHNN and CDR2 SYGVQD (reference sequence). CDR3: CARMDRATHRILVEAFF. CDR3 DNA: TGCGCCAGGATGGACAGGGCGACCCACAGAATCCTGGTAGAAGCTTTCTTT.

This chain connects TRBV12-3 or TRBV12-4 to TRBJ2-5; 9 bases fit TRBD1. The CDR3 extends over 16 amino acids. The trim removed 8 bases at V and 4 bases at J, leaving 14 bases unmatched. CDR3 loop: CASPSEGDREGETQYF. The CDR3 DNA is TGTGCCAGCCCATCCGAAGGGGACAGGGAAGGAGAGACCCAGTACTTC.

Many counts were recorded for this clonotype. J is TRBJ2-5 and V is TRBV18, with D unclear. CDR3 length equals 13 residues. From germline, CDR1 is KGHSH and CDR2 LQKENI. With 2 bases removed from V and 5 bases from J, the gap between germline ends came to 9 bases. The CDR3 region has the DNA TGTGCCAGCTCACCAGGAAGACCTGAGACCCAGTACTTC. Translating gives CASSPGRPETQYF.

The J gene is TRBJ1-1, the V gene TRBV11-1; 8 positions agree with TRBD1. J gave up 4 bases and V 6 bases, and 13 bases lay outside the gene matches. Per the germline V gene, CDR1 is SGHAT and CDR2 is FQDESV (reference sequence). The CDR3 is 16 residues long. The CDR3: CASRLRGRIVITEAFF. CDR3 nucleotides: TGTGCCAGCAGACTCAGGGGGCGCATAGTGATCACTGAAGCTTTCTTT.

The CDR3 here is CASGAGTVNTEAFF. The DNA for the CDR3 is TGCGCCAGCGGAGCCGGGACCGTGAACACTGAAGCTTTCTTT. V gene TRBV5-1 combines with J gene TRBJ1-1; tentatively, D is TRBD1 (5 bases). The CDR3 is 14 residues long. Looked up from germline, CDR1 is SGHRS and CDR2 is YFSETQ. V was cut by 7 bases and J by 0 bases, with 13 bases left in between.

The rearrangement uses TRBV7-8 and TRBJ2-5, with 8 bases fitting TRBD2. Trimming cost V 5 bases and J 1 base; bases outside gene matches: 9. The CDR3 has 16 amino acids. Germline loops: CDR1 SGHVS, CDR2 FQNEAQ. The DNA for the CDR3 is TGTGCCAGCAGCACCGTCTTAGCGGGGCCCCAAGAGACCCAGTACTTC. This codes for CASSTVLAGPQETQYF. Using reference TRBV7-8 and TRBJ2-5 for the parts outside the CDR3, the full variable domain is GAGVSQSPRYKVAKRGQDVALRCDPISGHVSLFWYQQALGQGPEFLTYFQNEAQLDKSGLPSDRFFAERPEGSVSTLKIQRTQQEDSAVYLCASSTVLAGPQETQYFGPGTRLLVL.

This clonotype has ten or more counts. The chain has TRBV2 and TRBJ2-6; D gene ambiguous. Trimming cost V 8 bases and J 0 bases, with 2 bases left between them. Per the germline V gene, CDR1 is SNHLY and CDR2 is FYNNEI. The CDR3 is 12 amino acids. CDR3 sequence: CASHSGANVLTF. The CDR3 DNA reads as TGTGCCAGCCACTCTGGGGCCAACGTCCTGACTTTC.

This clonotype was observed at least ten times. CDR3 loop: CASSPAGSGNTIYF. DNA of the CDR3: TGTGCCAGCAGCCCCGCGGGCTCTGGAAACACCATATATTTT. V usage is TRBV7-3 and J usage is TRBJ1-3, with no clear D. This CDR3 has 14 residues. Trimming left V 5 bases short and J 0 bases short, with 8 bases between. CDR1 SGHTA and CDR2 FQGTGA come from the germline V gene.

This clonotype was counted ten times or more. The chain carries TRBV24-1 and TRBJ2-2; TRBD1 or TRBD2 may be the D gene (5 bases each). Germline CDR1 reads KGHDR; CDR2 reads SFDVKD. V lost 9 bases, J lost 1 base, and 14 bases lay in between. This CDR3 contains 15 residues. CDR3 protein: CATGWVGENTGELFF. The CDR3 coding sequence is TGTGCCACCGGCTGGGTGGGGGAGAACACCGGGGAGCTGTTTTTT.

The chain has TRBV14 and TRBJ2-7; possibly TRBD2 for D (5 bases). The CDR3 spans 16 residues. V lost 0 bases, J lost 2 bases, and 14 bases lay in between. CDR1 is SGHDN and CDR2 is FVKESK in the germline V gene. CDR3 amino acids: CASSQDGGRFPYEQYF. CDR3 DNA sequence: TGTGCCAGCAGCCAAGATGGCGGGCGGTTTCCCTACGAGCAGTACTTC.